The rows below give T cell receptor beta chains drawn from one sample of a study of molecular identifiers for immune sequencing clone quantification. TCRdb redid the calling of the PCR reads with MiXCR, one entry per CDR3 protein. The sample has approximately 97,000 distinct CDR3 sequences, 20% to 25% seen once. The source material was naive CD8+ T cells from blood, with Jurkat cell RNA spiked in. All receptors derive from a human donor in good health. Some libraries in this study had Jurkat cell RNA spiked in. Each CDR3 is given with its conserved first and last residue. D genes are given only for firm matches. The listing skips clone size in some rows; elsewhere it reads once, few, many or a size class.

>17|TRBJ2-7|TRBD2|many|TRBV4-3
TGCGCCAGCAGCCAAGGGGTTCGGACTAGCGGGGGTTACGAGCAGTACTTC
CASSQGVRTSGGYEQYF
>14|TRBJ1-1|-|few|TRBV12-3/TRBV12-4
TGTGCCAGCAGTTTATTAATGGAGGGGAACGAAGCTTTCTTT
CASSLLMEGNEAFF
>13|TRBJ2-7|-|many|TRBV7-9
TGTGCCAGCAGAGCAGAATTCTCCTACGAGCAGTACTTC
CASRAEFSYEQYF
>14|TRBJ2-7|TRBD2|many|TRBV7-2
TGTGCCAGCAGCCCCGGGGAGGGGCCCTACGAGCAGTACTTC
CASSPGEGPYEQYF
>12|TRBJ2-6|-|-|TRBV29-1
TGCAGCGTTCCCGGGGGGGCCAACGTCCTGACTTTC
CSVPGGANVLTF
>16|TRBJ1-1|-|-|TRBV4-3
TGCGCCAGCAGCCAAGGTGGGGGCAGGGTGAACACTGAAGCTTTCTTT
CASSQGGGRVNTEAFF
>14|TRBJ1-4|-|many|TRBV25-1
TGTGCCAGCAGTGAACTAGGGACGGATGAAAAACTGTTTTTT
CASSELGTDEKLFF
>17|TRBJ2-5|TRBD2|many|TRBV28
TGTGCCAGCTCCCCTGGGCTAGCGGGGGACCTAGGAGAGACCCAGTACTTC
CASSPGLAGDLGETQYF
>15|TRBJ2-7|-|few|TRBV5-1
TGCGCCAGCAGCCGGGACTGGGGGGGCGTCTACGAGCAGTACTTC
CASSRDWGGVYEQYF
>16|TRBJ2-5|-|many|TRBV28
TGTGCCAGCAGTAGCCTCGGGTCCCTTGGGGGGGAGACCCAGTACTTC
CASSSLGSLGGETQYF
>12|TRBJ2-7|-|many|TRBV19
TGTGCCAGTAGCACAGGGTCCTACGAGCAGTACTTC
CASSTGSYEQYF
>19|TRBJ2-3|TRBD2|-|TRBV2
TGTGCCAGCAGTTATACCGGGACTAGCGGGTCGACTAGCACAGATACGCAGTATTTT
CASSYTGTSGSTSTDTQYF
>15|TRBJ2-7|TRBD1|many|TRBV29-1
TGCAGCGTTGAAGCGGGGACAGGGGTGTATTCCGAGCAGTACTTC
CSVEAGTGVYSEQYF
>15|TRBJ2-7|-|many|TRBV21-1
TGTGCCAGCAGCCCGGGACTAGCGAGTCGATACGAGCAGTACTTC
CASSPGLASRYEQYF
>15|TRBJ2-7|TRBD1|many|TRBV5-8
TGTGCCAGCAGCTTGCCGGGACAGGGACCGTACGAGCAGTACTTC
CASSLPGQGPYEQYF
>16|TRBJ1-6|-|-|TRBV7-9
TGTGCCAGCAGCTCGATCGGGTCCCTGGGTAATTCACCCCTCCACTTT
CASSSIGSLGNSPLHF
>16|TRBJ2-5|TRBD1|many|TRBV3-1
TGTGCCAGCAGCCAAACCGGACAGGGAGGTATGGAGACCCAGTACTTC
CASSQTGQGGMETQYF
>18|TRBJ2-1|TRBD1|few|TRBV18
TGTGCCAGCTCACCACCCCTATTGGACAGGGGTATCCACAATGAGCAGTTCTTC
CASSPPLLDRGIHNEQFF
>16|TRBJ2-3|TRBD2|many|TRBV13
TGTGCCAGCAGCTCACGACTAGCGGATTATATAGATACGCAGTATTTT
CASSSRLADYIDTQYF
>16|TRBJ2-4|-|many|TRBV7-9
TGTGCCAGCAGCTTAGGGTTAAGCGTTAACCAAAACATTCAGTACTTC
CASSLGLSVNQNIQYF
>13|TRBJ1-2|TRBD1|-|TRBV28
TGTGCCAGCAAATCACAGGGGGCTGGGGGCTACACCTTC
CASKSQGAGGYTF
>14|TRBJ2-7|TRBD1|many|TRBV27
TGTGCCAGCAGTCCAGGGGGCATTCCCTACGAGCAGTACTTC
CASSPGGIPYEQYF
>16|TRBJ2-1|-|many|TRBV7-2
TGTGCCAGCAGCTTAGAGTCAAGAAGCTCCTACAATGAGCAGTTCTTC
CASSLESRSSYNEQFF
>12|TRBJ2-1|-|many|TRBV27
TGTGCCAGCAGGCTCCCGGCCGGTGAGCAGTTCTTC
CASRLPAGEQFF
>14|TRBJ2-7|-|many|TRBV20-1
TGCAGTGCTAGGCACACTTCAAACTCCTACGAGCAGTACTTC
CSARHTSNSYEQYF
>11|TRBJ2-4|-|-|TRBV5-5
TGTGCCAGCAGCTGGAGGAACATTCGGTACTTC
CASSWRNIRYF
>11|TRBJ2-7|-|few|TRBV5-4
TGTGCCAGCAGCTCGACTCACGAGCAGTACTTC
CASSSTHEQYF
>16|TRBJ2-7|TRBD1|-|TRBV18
TGTGCCAGCTCACCTGATCCGGGACAGGACTCCTACGAGCAGTACTTC
CASSPDPGQDSYEQYF
>13|TRBJ2-3|-|many|TRBV7-8
TGTGCCAGCAGCCTTCCGGCCGGAGATACGCAGTATTTT
CASSLPAGDTQYF
>15|TRBJ1-3|TRBD1|-|TRBV7-9
TGTGCCCGCAACACAGGGACAGGCTCTGGAAACACCATATATTTT
CARNTGTGSGNTIYF
>17|TRBJ2-1|-|-|TRBV30
TGTGCCTGGAGTCTCCCCTTCGGGGGCGGGAGCGGCGATGAGCAGTTCTTC
CAWSLPFGGGSGDEQFF
>15|TRBJ2-5|-|few|TRBV6-1
TGTGCCGGCAGCGAAAGCCGTAGGGGCGTCGAGACCCAGTACTTC
CAGSESRRGVETQYF
>14|TRBJ2-7|-|many|TRBV6-5
TGTGCCAGCAGTCCAAGACAGGCGGCCTACGAGCAGTACTTC
CASSPRQAAYEQYF
>18|TRBJ2-2|-|many|TRBV5-8
TGTGCCAGCAGCCTAGTACTCCGGGACACGACGAACACCGGGGAGCTGTTTTTT
CASSLVLRDTTNTGELFF
>16|TRBJ2-1|-|-|TRBV3-1
TGTGCCAGCAGCCAAGATCCGGCGGGGCCGTACAATGAGCAGTTCTTC
CASSQDPAGPYNEQFF
>14|TRBJ2-1|-|many|TRBV5-4
TGTGCCAGCAGCGGCCGGGGACATCGGGTCGAGCAGTTCTTC
CASSGRGHRVEQFF
>13|TRBJ2-7|TRBD1|once|TRBV29-1
TGCAGCGTGGAGGGAGACAGGGGATTCGAGCAGTACTTC
CSVEGDRGFEQYF
>13|TRBJ2-2|-|-|TRBV9
TGTGCCAGCAGCGTATGGGGGACCGGGGAGCTGTTTTTT
CASSVWGTGELFF